One and the same sample provided the 5 T cell receptor beta chains below, sequenced in a study of blood T cell repertoires in COVID-19. Using immunoSEQ multiplex PCR, the repertoire was profiled, and TCRdb retains in-frame clones only, with some absent. The data contain fewer than 350,000 clones, over 75% of them singletons. Sequenced input: peripheral blood. The receptors were gathered from a man younger than 35 with active or convalescent COVID-19.

The V and J genes are TRBV7-9 and TRBJ2-1; 12 bases are shared with TRBD2. Germline values: CDR1 SEHNR, CDR2 FQNEAQ (reference sequence). The CDR3 has 16 amino acids. V shed 6 bases, J shed 2 bases, and the junction held 5 bases outside the gene matches. CDR3 in amino acids: CASSLTSGGPYNEQFF. CDR3 sequence (DNA): TGTGCCAGCAGTCTGACTAGCGGGGGCCCCTACAATGAGCAGTTCTTC.

This chain uses TRBV10-1 with TRBJ1-1; D is perhaps TRBD1 (5 bases). CDR1 and CDR2 from the germline V gene are WNHNN and SYGVQD (reference sequence). V lost 9 bases, J lost 5 bases, and 19 bases lay in between. This CDR3 is 14 amino acids long. The CDR3 sequence is CASREKTGTTEAFF. CDR3 DNA sequence: TGCGCCAGTCGAGAAAAAACAGGAACTACTGAAGCTTTCTTT.

This clone was seen only once. The chain recombines TRBV19 with TRBJ1-1; TRBD1 aligns across 12 bases. V gave up 5 bases and J gave up 6 bases; unmatched junction bases: 13. The germline V gene encodes CDR1 LNHDA and CDR2 SQIVND (reference sequence). This CDR3 has 17 residues. In nucleotides, the CDR3 is TGTGCCAGTAGTCGGTCCCGGGACAGGGGGCTTGGGGCTGAAGCTTTCTTT. It translates to CASSRSRDRGLGAEAFF.

V gene TRBV1 combines with J gene TRBJ1-3; the table's D gene call, TRBD1, was not cross checked with the DNA. TRBV1 is tagged as a pseudogene. CDR3 size: 16 residues. This CDR3 is CTSSQGQGHSGNTIYF. CDR3 sequence (DNA): TGCACCAGCAGCCAGGGGCAGGGGCACTCTGGAAACACCATATATTTT.

The chain couples TRBV7-5 to TRBJ2-7; TRBD1 is the table's D call, not checked against the DNA. TRBV7-5 is listed as a pseudogene. The CDR3 loop spans 12 amino acids. The CDR3 loop is CARSSHSYEQYF. CDR3 DNA sequence: TGTGCCAGAAGCTCCCACTCCTACGAGCAGTACTTC.